The clone carrying this T cell receptor (beta chain) was detected once. TCRdb analysed the PCR reads with MiXCR anew, one entry per CDR3 protein. The data hold around 20,000 distinct CDR3 sequences, with 37% observed a single time. These data originate in a study of immune characterization of retroperitoneal liposarcoma. Per the germline V gene, CDR1 is MNHNS and CDR2 is SASEGT. The CDR3 consists of 14 residues. Sequences were obtained from blood. The V call is TRBV6-1, the J call TRBJ2-1, with 9 bases aligning to TRBD1. The DNA matches TRBJ2-7 better at its end, which makes the J call doubtful. The clonotype was recovered from a male donor with retroperitoneal liposarcoma. CDR3 in amino acids: CASRELGTGYEQYF. The CDR3 region has the DNA TGTGCCAGCAGAGAACTAGGGACAGGGTACGAGCAGTACTTC.